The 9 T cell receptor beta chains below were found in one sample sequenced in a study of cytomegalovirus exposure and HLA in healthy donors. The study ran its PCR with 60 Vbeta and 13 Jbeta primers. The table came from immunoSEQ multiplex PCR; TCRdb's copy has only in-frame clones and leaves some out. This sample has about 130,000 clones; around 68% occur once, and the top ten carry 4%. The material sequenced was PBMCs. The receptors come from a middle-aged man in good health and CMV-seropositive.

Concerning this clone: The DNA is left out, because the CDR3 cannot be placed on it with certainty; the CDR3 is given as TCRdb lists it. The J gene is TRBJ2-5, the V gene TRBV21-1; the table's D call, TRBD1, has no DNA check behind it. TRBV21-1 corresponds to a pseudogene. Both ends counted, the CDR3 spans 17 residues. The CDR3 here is CASKLVGTGAPGETQYF.

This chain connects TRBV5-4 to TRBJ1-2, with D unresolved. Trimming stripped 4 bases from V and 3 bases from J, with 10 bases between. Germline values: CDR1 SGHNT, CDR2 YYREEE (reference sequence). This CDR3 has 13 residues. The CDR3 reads CASSLLYDYGYTF. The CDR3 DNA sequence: TGTGCCAGCAGCCTCCTTTATGACTATGGCTACACCTTC.

DNA of the CDR3: TGTGCCAGCAGCCCACTCACAGGGAGAAACACTGAAGCTTTCTTT. Translated, it gives CASSPLTGRNTEAFF. The chain recombines TRBV14 with TRBJ1-1; TRBD1 is a possible D gene (6 bases). Germline V gene lookup returns CDR1 SGHDN and CDR2 FVKESK. This CDR3 is built from 15 residues. Trimming removed 4 bases at V and 2 bases at J, with 14 bases between.

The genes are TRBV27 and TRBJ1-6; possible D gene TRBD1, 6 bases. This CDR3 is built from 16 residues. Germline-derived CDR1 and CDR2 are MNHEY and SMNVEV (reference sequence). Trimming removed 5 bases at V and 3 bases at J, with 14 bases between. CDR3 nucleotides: TGTGCCAGCAGTACGGGACAACCGATCTATAATTCACCCCTCCACTTT. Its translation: CASSTGQPIYNSPLHF.

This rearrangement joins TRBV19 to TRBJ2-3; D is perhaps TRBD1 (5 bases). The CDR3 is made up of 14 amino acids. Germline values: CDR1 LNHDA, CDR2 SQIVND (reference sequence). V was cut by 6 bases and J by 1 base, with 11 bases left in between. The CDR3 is CASSLLTGTDTQYF. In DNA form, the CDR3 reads TGTGCCAGTAGCCTCCTGACAGGCACAGATACGCAGTATTTT.

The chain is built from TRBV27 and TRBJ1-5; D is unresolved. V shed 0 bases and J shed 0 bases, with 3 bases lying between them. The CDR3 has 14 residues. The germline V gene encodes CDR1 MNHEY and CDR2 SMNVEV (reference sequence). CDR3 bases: TGTGCCAGCAGTTTATCCTATAGCAATCAGCCCCAGCATTTT. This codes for CASSLSYSNQPQHF.

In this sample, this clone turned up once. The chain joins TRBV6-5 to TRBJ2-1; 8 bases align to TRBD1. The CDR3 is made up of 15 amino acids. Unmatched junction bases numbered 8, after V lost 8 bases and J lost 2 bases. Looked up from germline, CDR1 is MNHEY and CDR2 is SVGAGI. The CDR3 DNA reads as TGTGCCAGCTCACGTCCGGGACAGGCCTACAATGAGCAGTTCTTC. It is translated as CASSRPGQAYNEQFF.

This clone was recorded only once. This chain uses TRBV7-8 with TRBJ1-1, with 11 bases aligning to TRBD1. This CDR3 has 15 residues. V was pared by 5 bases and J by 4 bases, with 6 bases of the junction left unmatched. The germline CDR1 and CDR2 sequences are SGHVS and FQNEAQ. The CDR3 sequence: CASSPRGTGGTEAFF. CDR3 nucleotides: TGTGCCAGCAGCCCAAGGGGGACAGGGGGCACTGAAGCTTTCTTT.

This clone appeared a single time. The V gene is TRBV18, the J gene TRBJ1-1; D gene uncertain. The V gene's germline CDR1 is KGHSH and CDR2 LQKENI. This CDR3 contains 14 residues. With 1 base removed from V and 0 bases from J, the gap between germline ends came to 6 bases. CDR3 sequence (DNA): TGTGCCAGCTCACCACGAGAATTGAACACTGAAGCTTTCTTT. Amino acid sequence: CASSPRELNTEAFF.